Presented here are 18 T cell receptor beta chains from one specimen sequenced in a study of blood T cell repertoires in COVID-19. Profiling relied on immunoSEQ multiplex PCR, and the TCRdb table lists in-frame clones only, not all of them. The sample has 200,000 to 250,000 clones, around 81% seen once. The sequenced sample consisted of PBMCs or T cells enriched from blood (not recorded which). These TCRs come from a woman aged 40 to 50 with acute COVID-19.

In this sample, this clone turned up a few times. The chain carries TRBV9 and TRBJ2-1; D is uncertain. CDR1 is SGDLS and CDR2 is YYNGEE in the germline V gene. V was shortened by 0 bases and J by 0 bases, with 10 bases between the two germline ends. The CDR3 loop spans 16 amino acids. In DNA form, the CDR3 reads TGTGCCAGCAGCGTAGCGGTCGTAAGCTCCTACAATGAGCAGTTCTTC. The encoded protein is CASSVAVVSSYNEQFF.

This chain uses TRBV27 with TRBJ2-7; TRBD1 agrees at 11 bases. This CDR3 comprises 16 residues. The germline gives CDR1 MNHEY, CDR2 SMNVEV (reference sequence). V lost 4 bases and J lost 6; bases outside the gene matches: 11. The CDR3 DNA sequence: TGTGCCAGCAGTTCCCTCACTTTGGGACAGGGGGGCGAGCAGTACTTC. It yields the protein CASSSLTLGQGGEQYF.

This chain joins TRBV11-2 and TRBJ2-2, with 9 bases that match TRBD1. Per germline, CDR1 SGHAT and CDR2 FQNNGV. V trimming: 5 bases; J trimming: 4 bases; junction bases outside the gene matches: 5. This CDR3 spans 15 amino acids. The CDR3 region is CASSPGQGPTGELFF. CDR3 coding DNA: TGTGCCAGCAGCCCCGGACAGGGGCCCACCGGGGAGCTGTTTTTT. The full variable domain, in which reference TRBV11-2 and TRBJ2-2 provide the parts outside the CDR3, is EAGVAQSPRYKIIEKRQSVAFWCNPISGHATLYWYQQILGQGPKLLIQFQNNGVVDDSQLPKDRFSAERLKGVDSTLKIQPAKLEDSAVYLCASSPGQGPTGELFFGEGSRLTVL.

This clone has a single count. V and J are TRBV30 and TRBJ1-5; D gene ambiguous. This CDR3 spans 15 amino acids. Germline V lookup: CDR1 GTSNPN, CDR2 SVGIG (reference sequence). Trimming removed 4 bases at V and 2 bases at J, with 15 bases between. The CDR3 nucleotides are TGTGCCTGGAAGGATCGGAGCAATGGCAATCAGCCCCAGCATTTT. Amino acid sequence: CAWKDRSNGNQPQHF.

The genes are TRBV7-3 and TRBJ2-3; 10 bases align to TRBD2. The CDR3 is made up of 14 amino acids. Germline trimming cut 4 bases from V and 6 bases from J; bases unmatched to any gene: 4. Looked up from germline, CDR1 is SGHTA and CDR2 is FQGTGA. The CDR3 DNA reads TGTGCCAGCAGCTCTCTAGCGGGAGCTGATACGCAGTATTTT. It is translated as CASSSLAGADTQYF. The entire variable domain, with the rest obtained from reference TRBV7-3 and TRBJ2-3, is as follows: GAGVSQTPSNKVTEKGKYVELRCDPISGHTALYWYRQSLGQGPEFLIYFQGTGAADDSGLPNDRFFAVRPEGSVSTLKIQRTERGDSAVYLCASSSLAGADTQYFGPGTRLTVL.

The J gene is TRBJ1-6, the V gene TRBV7-8; 8 positions agree with TRBD1. This CDR3 has 15 residues. The V gene's germline CDR1 is SGHVS and CDR2 FQNEAQ. The V and J ends lost 5 bases and 3 bases, in that order; junction bases with no gene match: 3. This chain's CDR3 is CASSLQGDYNSPLHF. CDR3 nucleotides: TGTGCCAGCAGCCTACAGGGGGACTATAATTCACCCCTCCACTTT.

The chain recombines TRBV7-2 with TRBJ2-3; the match to TRBD2 covers 9 bases. CDR1 SGHTA and CDR2 FQGNSA come from the germline V gene. V lost 5 bases and J lost 1; bases outside the gene matches: 4. This CDR3 has 15 residues. CDR3 loop: CASSKWTSGTDTQYF. CDR3 sequence (DNA): TGTGCCAGCAGCAAGTGGACTAGCGGCACAGATACGCAGTATTTT.

The gene calls are TRBV29-1 and TRBJ1-2; D gene unclear. CDR1 is SQVTM, CDR2 ANQGSEA, per germline. V shed 4 bases and J shed 6 bases, with 18 bases lying between them. The CDR3 sequence is 14 residues long. The CDR3 DNA reads TGCAGCGTTGTGGTCGGCAGGCCCTTCGATGGCTACACCTTC. This sequence encodes CSVVVGRPFDGYTF.

The chain uses TRBV11-3 and TRBJ2-5; TRBD1 matches 8 bases. The CDR3 loop spans 16 amino acids. Germline V gives CDR1 SGHNT, CDR2 YENEEA. V was clipped by 5 bases and J by 2 bases; unmatched bases: 10. The CDR3 nucleotides read TGTGCCAGCAGCCCTCGGACAGGGAACCCTCAAGAGACCCAGTACTTC. Amino acids: CASSPRTGNPQETQYF. Full variable domain (missing parts from reference TRBV11-3 and TRBJ2-5): EAGVVQSPRYKIIEKKQPVAFWCNPISGHNTLYWYLQNLGQGPELLIRYENEEAVDDSQLPKDRFSAERLKGVDSTLKIQPAELGDSAVYLCASSPRTGNPQETQYFGPGTRLLVL.

This chain connects TRBV5-5 to TRBJ2-1, with 12 bases aligning to TRBD2. J lost 11 bases, V lost 1 base, and 7 bases had no gene match. Germline CDR1 SGHKS, CDR2 YYEKEE (reference sequence). There are 15 residues in the CDR3. CDR3 coding DNA: TGTGCCAGCAGCTTGAGACTAGCGGGAGAGCCTAAGCAGTTCTTC. Encoded protein: CASSLRLAGEPKQFF.

The rearrangement joins TRBV27 to TRBJ2-5, with 10 bases aligning to TRBD1. This CDR3 has 16 residues. CDR1 and CDR2 from the germline V gene are MNHEY and SMNVEV (reference sequence). Unmatched junction bases numbered 17, after V lost 11 bases and J lost 5 bases. Here the CDR3 reads CALESPGTGAKETQYF. The CDR3 region has the DNA TGTGCCCTAGAATCCCCCGGGACAGGGGCGAAGGAGACCCAGTACTTC.

This chain links TRBV7-9 with TRBJ1-2; D might be TRBD1 (5 bases). From germline, CDR1 is SEHNR and CDR2 FQNEAQ (reference sequence). This CDR3 is built from 15 residues. V gave up 5 bases and J gave up 4 bases, with 17 bases separating them. The CDR3 nucleotides are TGTGCCAGCAGCCATGCCGGAAGGGACTTCTATGGCTACACCTTC. Translation gives CASSHAGRDFYGYTF.

The rearrangement links TRBV12-3 or TRBV12-4 to TRBJ2-4; tentatively, D is TRBD1 (6 bases). V was cut by 2 bases and J by 7 bases, with 9 bases left in between. CDR3 size: 13 residues. The chain's CDR3 is CASSLYTGNIQYF. In nucleotides, the CDR3 is TGTGCCAGCAGTTTATACACAGGGAACATTCAGTACTTC.

This chain uses TRBV5-1 with TRBJ2-7, with 8 bases aligning to TRBD1. J lost 5 bases, V lost 0 bases, and 4 bases had no gene match. The CDR3 extends over 14 amino acids. Germline assignment: CDR1 SGHRS and CDR2 YFSETQ. CDR3: CASSLEGQVHEQYF. Here the CDR3 DNA reads TGCGCCAGCAGCTTGGAGGGACAGGTCCACGAGCAGTACTTC.

The chain employs TRBV5-8 and TRBJ1-5; perhaps TRBD1 as D (6 bases). Trimming removed 4 bases at V and 6 bases at J, with 8 bases between. The CDR3 is 12 residues long. The germline V gene encodes CDR1 SGHTS and CDR2 YDEGEE. CDR3 DNA sequence: TGTGCCAGCAGCCTCAGGGGTCAGCCCCAGCATTTT. Translation gives CASSLRGQPQHF.

The rearrangement joins TRBV5-1 to TRBJ2-3; 14 bases map to TRBD2. After removal of 4 bases from V and 4 bases from J, the junction contained 5 bases not matched to a gene. The CDR3 spans 16 residues. Per germline, CDR1 SGHRS and CDR2 YFSETQ. CDR3 loop: CASSLRLAGGPDTQYF. In DNA form, the CDR3 reads TGCGCCAGCAGCCTACGACTAGCGGGAGGGCCAGATACGCAGTATTTT.

In this sample, this clone turned up a few times. V is TRBV20-1 and J is TRBJ1-2; 7 bases line up with TRBD1. This CDR3 has 11 residues. The germline V gene has CDR1 DFQATT and CDR2 SNEGSKA (reference sequence). V lost 6 bases and J lost 10; bases outside the gene matches: 8. CDR3 nucleotides: TGCAGTGCCAGAAGACAGGGTCCCTACACCTTC. Protein sequence: CSARRQGPYTF.

This clone was observed a single time. The gene calls are TRBV6-5 and TRBJ2-1, with 8 nucleotides matching TRBD2. V shed 6 bases and J 5 bases; nucleotides not matched to a gene: 9. The length of the CDR3 is 15 residues. In germline, CDR1 is MNHEY, CDR2 SVGAGI. CDR3 sequence (DNA): TGTGCCAGCAGAAGGACTATCGGGGGGGACAATGAGCAGTTCTTC. Translated, it gives CASRRTIGGDNEQFF.